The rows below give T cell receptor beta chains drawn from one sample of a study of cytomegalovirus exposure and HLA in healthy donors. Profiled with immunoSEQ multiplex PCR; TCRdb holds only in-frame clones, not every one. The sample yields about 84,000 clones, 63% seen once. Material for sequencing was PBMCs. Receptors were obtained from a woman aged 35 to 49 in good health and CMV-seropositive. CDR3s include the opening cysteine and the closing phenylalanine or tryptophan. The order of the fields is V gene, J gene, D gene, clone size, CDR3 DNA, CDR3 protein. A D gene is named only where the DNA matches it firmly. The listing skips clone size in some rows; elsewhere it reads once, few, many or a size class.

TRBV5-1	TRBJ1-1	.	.	TGCGCCAGCAGGTCCGACCCTGGGGCCGTGAACACTGAAGCTTTCTTT	CASRSDPGAVNTEAFF
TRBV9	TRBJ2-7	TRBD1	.	TGTGCCAGGAAGCGTAGTCTCGGACAGGGGTCCTACGAGCAGTACTTC	CARKRSLGQGSYEQYF
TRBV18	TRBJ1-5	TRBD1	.	TGTGCCAGCTCACGAGGACAGGCCAGCAATCAGCCCCAGCATTTT	CASSRGQASNQPQHF
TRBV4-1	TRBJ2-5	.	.	TGCGCCAGCAGCCAAGCGGGAGTTGGGTTAGAGACCCAGTACTTC	CASSQAGVGLETQYF
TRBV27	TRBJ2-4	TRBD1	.	TGTGCCAGCAGTCCACCCGGACAGGGGTCGGGCATTCAGTACTTC	CASSPPGQGSGIQYF
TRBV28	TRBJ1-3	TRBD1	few	TGTGCCAGCAGATCGACAGGGGTGGGAGGAAACACCATATATTTT	CASRSTGVGGNTIYF
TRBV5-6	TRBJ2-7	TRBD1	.	TGTGCCAGCAGCTTAATGGGACAGTCCCTCGGTCACTACGAGCAGTACTTC	CASSLMGQSLGHYEQYF
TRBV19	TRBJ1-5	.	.	TGTGCCAGTAGTATAGCGGGGGGCTCGGGCAATCAGCCCCAGCATTTT	CASSIAGGSGNQPQHF
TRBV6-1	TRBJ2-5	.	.	TGTGCCAGCAGCCGTATCAGGCCACAAGAGACCCAGTACTTC	CASSRIRPQETQYF
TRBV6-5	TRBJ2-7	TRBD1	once	TGTGCCAGCAGTCCCGGACAGGGGGCTTGGTACGAGCAGTACTTC	CASSPGQGAWYEQYF
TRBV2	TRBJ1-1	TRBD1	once	TGTGCCAGCAGTGAAGGGTACCTAGGGGGCGAAGCTTTCTTT	CASSEGYLGGEAFF
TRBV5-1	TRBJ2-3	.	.	TGCGCCAGCACCGCTGGGACTTCAGATACGCAGTATTTT	CASTAGTSDTQYF
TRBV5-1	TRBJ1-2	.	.	TGCGCCAGCAGCCTAGGAGGCACCGAGAACTATGGCTACACCTTC	CASSLGGTENYGYTF
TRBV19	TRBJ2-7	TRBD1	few	TGTGCCAGCTCCCGGACAGGGCGATACGAGCAGTACTTC	CASSRTGRYEQYF
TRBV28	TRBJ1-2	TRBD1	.	TGTGCCAGCAGCTCACAGGGGGCCTATGCCTATGGCTACACCTTC	CASSSQGAYAYGYTF